The 14 T cell receptor beta chains in this list originate from one sample, sequenced in a study of patients with pleural tuberculosis. From the reads, TCRdb called clonotypes with MiXCR, one entry per CDR3 protein. The sample lists around 54,000 distinct CDR3 sequences; around 7% were seen once. These receptors originate from a human donor with pleural tuberculosis.

This clonotype was observed many times. The rearrangement links TRBV3-1 to TRBJ2-3; D ambiguous. Trimming took off 0 bases at V and 4 bases at J, with 8 bases between the two ends. The V gene's germline CDR1 is LGHDT and CDR2 YNNKEL (reference sequence). The CDR3 is 14 amino acids. The CDR3 DNA reads as TGTGCCAGCAGCCAAGAAGGTAGTTCAGATACGCAGTATTTT. It specifies CASSQEGSSDTQYF.

A few counts support this clonotype. The V gene is TRBV29-1, the J gene TRBJ2-1; a weak D match, TRBD2 (6 bases). Trimming removed 0 bases at V and 0 bases at J, with 15 bases between. Germline V gene data show CDR1 as SQVTM and CDR2 as ANQGSEA. This CDR3 has 17 residues. For the CDR3, the DNA is TGCAGCGTTGAAGATCTTAGCGGAACGAGCTCCTACAATGAGCAGTTCTTC. Encoded protein: CSVEDLSGTSSYNEQFF.

The chain carries TRBV5-1 and TRBJ1-1; 7 bases are a match to TRBD1. There are 16 residues in the CDR3. CDR1 SGHRS and CDR2 YFSETQ come from the germline V gene. With 1 base clipped from V and 3 bases from J, the junction kept 9 bases outside the gene matches. The CDR3 reads CASSLTRTGAHTEAFF. DNA of the CDR3: TGCGCCAGCAGCTTGACTCGAACAGGGGCACACACTGAAGCTTTCTTT.

The rearrangement links TRBV4-1 to TRBJ2-3; TRBD2 matches 15 bases. Germline lookup yields CDR1 MGHRA and CDR2 YSYEKL. V lost 5 bases and J lost 6; bases outside the gene matches: 3. CDR3 length equals 15 residues. The CDR3 sequence is CASSGTSGRTDTQYF. The CDR3 coding sequence is TGCGCCAGCAGCGGGACTAGCGGGAGGACCGATACGCAGTATTTT.

This clonotype was seen many times. The J gene is TRBJ1-1, the V gene TRBV10-3, with a possible D match to TRBD1 (6 bases). This CDR3 region has 14 residues. The germline V gene encodes CDR1 ENHRY and CDR2 SYGVKD. With 2 bases removed from V and 4 bases from J, the gap between germline ends came to 11 bases. CDR3 protein: CAISERGLSTEAFF. The CDR3 nucleotides are TGTGCCATCAGTGAGCGGGGGCTGTCCACTGAAGCTTTCTTT.

This clonotype was seen repeatedly, ten times or more. The chain uses TRBV4-1 and TRBJ1-5; D gene unclear. V was trimmed by 0 bases and J by 15 bases, leaving 15 bases between them. Germline V lookup: CDR1 MGHRA, CDR2 YSYEKL. The CDR3 extends over 13 amino acids. CDR3 nucleotides: TGCGCCAGCAGCCAAGAACGGAGCAGCCCGAGGCATTTT. Translated, it gives CASSQERSSPRHF.

This clonotype has a count of ten or more. V and J are TRBV11-1 and TRBJ1-3; a weak D match, TRBD1 (5 bases). V lost 3 bases and J 1 base, leaving 13 bases between the germline ends. CDR1 and CDR2 from the germline V gene are SGHAT and FQDESV (reference sequence). This CDR3 is built from 16 residues. The CDR3 sequence: CASSFLSGASGNTIYF. For the CDR3, the DNA is TGTGCCAGCAGCTTTTTGAGCGGGGCATCTGGAAACACCATATATTTT. The full variable domain, with the rest looked up from reference TRBV11-1 and TRBJ1-3, is EAEVAQSPRYKITEKSQAVAFWCDPISGHATLYWYRQILGQGPELLVQFQDESVVDDSQLPKDRFSAERLKGVDSTLKIQPAELGDSAMYLCASSFLSGASGNTIYFGEGSWLTVV.

The table lists this clonotype with many counts. The chain links TRBV19 to TRBJ1-1; D remains unclear. Between the trimmed V and J ends, which lost 7 bases and 1 base, there was a span of 16 bases. The CDR3 is made up of 15 amino acids. Germline V lookup: CDR1 LNHDA, CDR2 SQIVND (reference sequence). The CDR3 DNA sequence: TGTGCCAGTACACCTAGCCGGACCTCGAACACTGAAGCTTTCTTT. Protein: CASTPSRTSNTEAFF.

This clonotype appeared many times. This sequence joins TRBV11-1 and TRBJ2-4; D not resolved. CDR3 length: 12 amino acids. Germline V lookup: CDR1 SGHAT, CDR2 FQDESV (reference sequence). Trimming removed 0 bases from V and 7 bases from J, with 4 bases in between. The CDR3 loop reads CASSLAGNIQYF. CDR3 DNA: TGTGCCAGCAGCTTAGCAGGGAACATTCAGTACTTC.

This clonotype was found many times. The gene calls are TRBV3-1 and TRBJ1-1; D unclear. The V gene lost 1 base and the J gene lost 0 bases, with 9 bases spanning the gap. This CDR3 spans 15 amino acids. Germline V gives CDR1 LGHDT, CDR2 YNNKEL (reference sequence). The CDR3 spells CASSQVVEMNTEAFF. In DNA, the CDR3 is TGTGCCAGCAGCCAAGTGGTCGAAATGAACACTGAAGCTTTCTTT.

This clonotype was seen at least ten times. This chain uses TRBV13 with TRBJ1-1; 11 positions agree with TRBD1. The V and J ends lost 5 bases and 4 bases, in that order; junction bases with no gene match: 9. Germline-derived CDR1 and CDR2 are PRHDT and FYEKMQ (reference sequence). CDR3 size: 16 residues. CDR3 bases: TGTGCCAGCAGCCTTACCCCGGACAGGGGGCCCACTGAAGCTTTCTTT. Residues: CASSLTPDRGPTEAFF.

This clonotype was observed many times. The J gene is TRBJ2-7, the V gene TRBV12-3 or TRBV12-4, with D perhaps matching TRBD1 (6 bases). Deletions cut 4 bases from V and 0 bases from J, with 16 bases between. The CDR3 spans 16 residues. The CDR3: CASSSDRSASSYEQYV. The DNA for the CDR3 is TGTGCCAGCAGTTCTGACAGGTCGGCCAGCTCCTACGAGCAGTACGTC.

In its sample, this clonotype was seen many times. The rearrangement joins TRBV13 to TRBJ2-1; D tentatively reads TRBD1 or TRBD2 (6 bases each). V lost 6 bases, J lost 8 bases, and 17 bases lay in between. Germline loops: CDR1 PRHDT, CDR2 FYEKMQ (reference sequence). The CDR3 sequence is 14 residues long. The CDR3 DNA reads TGTGCCAGCAGATCAGCGGGTGGGGGGCATGAGCAGTTCTTC. The encoded protein is CASRSAGGGHEQFF.

This clonotype was found many times. The genes are TRBV28 and TRBJ2-7; D not resolved. Looked up from germline, CDR1 is MDHEN and CDR2 is SYDVKM. The CDR3 has 13 amino acids. V lost 3 bases and J lost 0, with 6 bases in between. CDR3 nucleotide sequence: TGTGCCAGCAGTTTGACCACCTCCTACGAGCAGTACTTC. This encodes CASSLTTSYEQYF.